This T cell receptor (beta chain) emerged from a study of blood T cell repertoires in COVID-19. About the research overall: The study drew acute and convalescent COVID-19 samples from the United States, Italy and Spain.

How the authors handled the data: Cell counts per sample came from amplifying reference gene primers. The assay was immunoSEQ multiplex PCR, and TCRdb's table has in-frame clones only and misses some. The V and J calls and clone size are taken from that table; D and trimming were inferred from the DNA. The sample records 65,000 to 85,000 clones, roughly 79% being singletons. In germline, CDR1 is DFQATT, CDR2 SNEGSKA (reference sequence). V gave up 5 bases and J gave up 4 bases; unmatched junction bases: 7. There are 14 residues in the CDR3. The specimen sequenced was peripheral blood. This sequence originates from a human donor in a cohort sampled during active COVID-19. The J gene is TRBJ2-2, the V gene TRBV20-1; 7 nucleotides align to TRBD1. The CDR3 region has the DNA TGCAGTGCTCGTGGACACAGGGGCACCGGGGAGCTGTTTTTT. Translating it yields CSARGHRGTGELFF.